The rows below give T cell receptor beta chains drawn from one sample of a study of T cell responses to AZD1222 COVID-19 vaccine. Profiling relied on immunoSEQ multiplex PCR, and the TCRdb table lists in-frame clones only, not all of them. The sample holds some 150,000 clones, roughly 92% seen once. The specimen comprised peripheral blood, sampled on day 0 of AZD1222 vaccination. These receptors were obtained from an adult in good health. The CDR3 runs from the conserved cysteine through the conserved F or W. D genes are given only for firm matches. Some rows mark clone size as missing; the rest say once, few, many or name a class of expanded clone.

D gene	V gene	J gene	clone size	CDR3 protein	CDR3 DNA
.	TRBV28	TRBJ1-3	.	CASSLPHGSGNTIYF	TGTGCCAGCAGTCTACCTCACGGCTCTGGAAACACCATATATTTT
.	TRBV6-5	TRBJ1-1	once	CASSSRQLTVEAFF	TGTGCCAGCAGTTCTCGACAGTTGACGGTGGAGGCTTTCTTT
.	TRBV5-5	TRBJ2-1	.	CASSLSITVTYNEQFF	TGTGCCAGCAGCTTGTCGATTACGGTTACCTACAATGAGCAGTTCTTC
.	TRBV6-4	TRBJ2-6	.	CASSDAVSGANVLTF	TGTGCCAGCAGTGATGCCGTCTCTGGGGCCAACGTCCTGACTTTC
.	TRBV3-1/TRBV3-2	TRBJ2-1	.	CASSRDTSSYNEQFF	TGTGCCAGCAGCCGCGATACAAGCTCCTACAATGAGCAGTTCTTC
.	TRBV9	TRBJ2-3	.	CASSWDRTSTDTQYF	TGTGCCAGCAGTTGGGACCGTACTAGCACAGATACGCAGTATTTT
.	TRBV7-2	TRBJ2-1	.	CASGGGTLTNEQFF	TGTGCCAGCGGAGGCGGCACCTTAACGAATGAGCAGTTCTTC
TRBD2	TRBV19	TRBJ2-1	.	CASSIGTSGRNEQFF	TGTGCCAGTAGTATAGGGACTAGTGGTCGGAATGAGCAGTTCTTC
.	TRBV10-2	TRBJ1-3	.	CASSLNRELGNTIYF	TGCGCCAGCAGCCTCAACAGGGAGTTAGGAAACACCATATATTTT
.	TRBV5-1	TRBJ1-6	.	CASSLEQGGNSPLHF	TGCGCCAGCAGCTTGGAACAGGGTGGTAATTCACCCCTCCACTTT
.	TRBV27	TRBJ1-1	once	CASSFYRASAEAFF	TGTGCCAGCAGTTTCTACAGGGCGTCGGCTGAAGCTTTCTTT
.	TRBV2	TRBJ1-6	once	CAGRGSQARSYNSPLHF	TGTGCCGGCCGGGGTAGTCAGGCTCGCTCCTATAATTCACCCCTCCACTTT
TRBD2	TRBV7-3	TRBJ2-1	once	CASKETSWDNEQFF	TGTGCCAGTAAGGAGACTAGCTGGGACAATGAGCAGTTCTTC
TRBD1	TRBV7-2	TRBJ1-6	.	CASSLTGAEILPLHF	TGTGCCAGCAGCTTAACAGGGGCCGAAATACTACCCCTCCACTTT
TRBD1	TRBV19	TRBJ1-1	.	CASSIKYRGRHEAFF	TGTGCCAGTAGTATCAAATACAGGGGCCGTCACGAAGCTTTCTTT
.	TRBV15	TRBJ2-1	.	CATSRPPYNEQFF	TGTGCCACCAGCAGACCCCCCTACAATGAGCAGTTCTTC
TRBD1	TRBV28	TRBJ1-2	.	CASSGTGEHYGYTF	TGTGCCAGCAGCGGGACAGGGGAACACTATGGCTACACCTTC
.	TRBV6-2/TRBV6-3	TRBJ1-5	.	CASSYIQGPQPQHF	TGTGCCAGCAGTTATATACAGGGCCCTCAGCCCCAGCATTTT
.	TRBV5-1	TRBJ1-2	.	CASSLAGGRYTF	TGCGCCAGCAGCTTGGCCGGGGGTCGCTACACCTTC
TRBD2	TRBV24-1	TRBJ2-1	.	CATSDFTGRVHNEQFF	TGTGCCACCAGTGATTTCACCGGGAGGGTCCACAATGAGCAGTTCTTC
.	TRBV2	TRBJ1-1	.	CASSGQGYQNTEAFF	TGTGCCAGCTCGGGCCAGGGGTATCAGAACACTGAAGCTTTCTTT
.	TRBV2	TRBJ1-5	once	CASSVWVMSNQPQHF	TGTGCCAGCAGTGTATGGGTTATGAGCAATCAGCCCCAGCATTTT
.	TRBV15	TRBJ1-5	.	CATSRDSEPQHF	TGTGCCACCAGCAGAGATTCGGAGCCCCAGCATTTT
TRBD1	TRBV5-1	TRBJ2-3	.	CASSPRTGVTDTQYF	TGCGCCAGCAGCCCTCGGACAGGGGTCACAGATACGCAGTATTTT
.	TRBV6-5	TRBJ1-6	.	CASSAAGAGSPLHF	TGTGCCAGCAGCGCCGCCGGGGCAGGTTCACCCCTCCACTTT
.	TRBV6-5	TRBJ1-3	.	CASSGDIGSGNTIYF	TGTGCCAGCAGCGGGGACATCGGATCAGGAAACACCATATATTTT
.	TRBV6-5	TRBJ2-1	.	CASSYSIPVSYNEQFF	TGTGCCAGCAGTTACTCGATACCGGTTTCCTACAATGAGCAGTTCTTC